This T cell receptor beta chain comes out of a study of PD-1 blockade in classical Hodgkin lymphoma. Some clones are missing from TCRdb's copy, which holds only in-frame ones; the method was immunoSEQ multiplex PCR. Of roughly 20,000 clones listed, around 73% are singletons. As concerns this clone: Its matching antigen is unknown.

Study findings and constraints: Newly diagnosed patients reportedly had lower baseline TCR diversity than healthy donors.

The junction had 8 bases not matched to a gene; V was cut back by 4 bases and J by 8 bases. CDR1 SGHVS and CDR2 FQNEAQ come from the germline V gene. The CDR3 has 14 amino acids. All patients experienced relapse after autologous stem cell transplantation, and brentuximab vedotin exposure was variable. Here the sequenced sample was peripheral blood mononuclear cells (PBMCs), taken before the second cycle of nivolumab. V is TRBV7-8 and J is TRBJ1-2, with 9 nucleotides matching TRBD1. This receptor was taken from a human donor with classical Hodgkin lymphoma. The CDR3 is CASSSTQGALGYTF. The CDR3 DNA reads as TGTGCCAGCAGCTCCACACAGGGGGCTCTGGGCTACACCTTC. Variable domain in full (rest from reference TRBV7-8 and TRBJ1-2): GAGVSQSPRYKVAKRGQDVALRCDPISGHVSLFWYQQALGQGPEFLTYFQNEAQLDKSGLPSDRFFAERPEGSVSTLKIQRTQQEDSAVYLCASSSTQGALGYTFGSGTRLTVV.